This entry concerns a single T cell receptor beta chain. This sample is drawn from a study of T cell changes during pregnancy in multiple sclerosis. TCRdb's copy holds only in-frame clones and misses some; the assay was immunoSEQ multiplex PCR. The sample contains about 40,000 clones, 75% to 95% of which appear only once. This CDR3 contains 13 residues. V lost 6 bases, J lost 7 bases, and 7 bases stayed unmatched. The germline V gene has CDR1 GTSNPN and CDR2 SVGIG (reference sequence). Specimen: CD4+ T cells from peripheral blood mononuclear cells, collected in the third trimester of pregnancy. The sequence derives from a female donor with multiple sclerosis, enrolled in a pregnancy study. The chain couples TRBV30 to TRBJ1-5; TRBD1 matches 9 bases. The CDR3 sequence: CACLQGARQPQHF. CDR3 DNA: TGTGCCTGCCTACAGGGGGCGCGGCAGCCCCAGCATTTT. Full variable domain (remainder filled in from reference TRBV30 and TRBJ1-5): SQTIHQWPATLVQPVGSPLSLECTVEGTSNPNLYWYRQAAGRGLQLLFYSVGIGQISSEVPQNLSASRPQDRQFILSSKKLLLSDSGFYLCACLQGARQPQHFGDGTRLSIL.